The rows below give T cell receptor beta chains drawn from one sample of a study of blood T cell repertoires in COVID-19. Method: immunoSEQ multiplex PCR; TCRdb's copy keeps in-frame clones and lacks some. The data show approximately 200,000 clones, just under 90% seen once. The sequenced sample consisted of peripheral blood. Source of these receptors: a man aged 55 to 70 who had recovered from COVID-19. CDR3s leave out the opening cysteine and the closing phenylalanine or tryptophan.

V gene,J gene,CDR3 protein
TRBV7-2,TRBJ1-4,ASSPGQGGEKLF
TRBV7-2,TRBJ2-1,ASSNNLANEQF
TRBV10-2,TRBJ2-7,ASALKTSGRREQY
TRBV6-5,TRBJ2-3,ASSLGLAGVSDTQY
TRBV18,TRBJ2-3,ASSPPGAGDTQY
TRBV9,TRBJ1-1,ASSRGGTGGHTEAF
TRBV19,TRBJ2-7,ASSRQGSYYEQY
TRBV10-2,TRBJ1-4,ASNGGLTNEKLF
TRBV7-2,TRBJ2-1,ASSLVAGGIRGQF
TRBV28,TRBJ1-1,ASRSGREETNTEAF
TRBV6-1,TRBJ1-6,ASGSTGRNSPLH
TRBV19,TRBJ1-4,ASSGHRGSPTNEKLF
TRBV9,TRBJ1-1,ASSVAGTEAF